This entry lists 19 T cell receptor beta chains sequenced from one sample in a study of early T cells in non-severe SARS-CoV-2 infection. TCRdb used MiXCR to reprocess the 5' RACE reads, holding one entry per CDR3 protein. The profile covers 75,000 to 100,000 distinct CDR3 sequences, with about 15% appearing a single time and about 5.5% taken by the ten largest. Sequenced sample: whole blood. These receptors were collected from an adult who was a healthcare worker with PCR-confirmed SARS-CoV-2 infection or an uninfected control (not recorded which).

The genes are TRBV2 and TRBJ1-6; tentatively, D is TRBD1 (5 bases). This CDR3 has 15 residues. V gave up 7 bases and J gave up 0 bases, with 10 bases separating them. The germline V gene has CDR1 SNHLY and CDR2 FYNNEI. This chain's CDR3 is CASIGGSSYNSPLHF. The CDR3 coding sequence is TGTGCCAGCATCGGGGGGAGCTCCTATAATTCACCCCTCCACTTT. Combining the CDR3 with reference TRBV2 and TRBJ1-6 gives the whole variable domain EPEVTQTPSHQVTQMGQEVILRCVPISNHLYFYWYRQILGQKVEFLVSFYNNEISEKSEIFDDQFSVERPDGSNFTLKIRSTKLEDSAMYFCASIGGSSYNSPLHFGNGTRLTVT.

This clonotype was observed many times. V usage is TRBV24-1 and J usage is TRBJ2-2; a possible D gene is TRBD2 (6 bases). The germline V gene encodes CDR1 KGHDR and CDR2 SFDVKD. V was clipped by 0 bases and J by 0 bases, with 7 bases between them. There are 16 residues in the CDR3. CDR3 coding DNA: TGTGCCACCAGTGATTTGGGCGGGGCGAACACCGGGGAGCTGTTTTTT. This encodes CATSDLGGANTGELFF.

The rearrangement links TRBV19 to TRBJ1-2; TRBD1 matches at 7 bases. Germline V gene data show CDR1 as LNHDA and CDR2 as SQIVND (reference sequence). There are 16 residues in the CDR3. Trimming at V came to 5 bases and at J to 4 bases, leaving 13 bases not matched to a gene. CDR3 in DNA: TGTGCCAGTAGTCCCCCGGGCGGGACAGCCGTCTATGGCTACACCTTC. Translating it yields CASSPPGGTAVYGYTF.

This clonotype was counted ten times or more. This chain joins TRBV20-1 and TRBJ2-1; 7 nucleotides match TRBD2. CDR3 length: 15 residues. Germline-derived CDR1 and CDR2 are DFQATT and SNEGSKA (reference sequence). V trimming: 0 bases; J trimming: 4 bases; junction bases outside the gene matches: 6. The CDR3 DNA sequence: TGCAGTGCTAGAGATCGGCGGGAGCCGTACAATGAGCAGTTCTTC. This encodes CSARDRREPYNEQFF.

This clonotype was recorded at least ten times. This sequence joins TRBV20-1 and TRBJ2-7, with 7 bases aligning to TRBD1. The CDR3 length is 14 residues. Germline V gene lookup returns CDR1 DFQATT and CDR2 SNEGSKA (reference sequence). V was clipped by 6 bases and J by 0 bases; unmatched bases: 8. The CDR3 loop reads CSATQGESSYEQYF. CDR3 nucleotide sequence: TGCAGTGCCACTCAGGGGGAGAGCTCCTACGAGCAGTACTTC.

The genes are TRBV6-5 and TRBJ2-7, with unresolved D. Trimming took 8 bases from V and 4 from J, leaving 18 bases between them. The germline V gene encodes CDR1 MNHEY and CDR2 SVGAGI. This CDR3 is 14 amino acids long. The CDR3 coding sequence is TGTGCCAGCCGCCGGGCAGGTCCCACTTACGAGCAGTACTTC. This sequence encodes CASRRAGPTYEQYF.

The chain has TRBV28 and TRBJ2-1; unclear D gene. The ends were cut back, 2 bases at V and 9 bases at J, with 8 bases in the middle. The CDR3 covers 12 residues. Germline CDR1 and CDR2: MDHEN and SYDVKM. The CDR3 here is CASSLVGFEQFF. CDR3 DNA sequence: TGTGCCAGCAGTTTAGTGGGATTTGAGCAGTTCTTC.

This clonotype was observed a handful of times. The rearrangement uses TRBV6-1 and TRBJ2-3; D remains ambiguous. The V gene lost 5 bases and the J gene lost 5 bases, with 20 bases spanning the gap. The CDR3 spans 16 residues. Germline values: CDR1 MNHNS, CDR2 SASEGT. The DNA for the CDR3 is TGTGCCAGCAGTCGGTCCCACTACCATGAACTAGATACGCAGTATTTT. Translated, it gives CASSRSHYHELDTQYF.

The rearrangement links TRBV29-1 to TRBJ2-2, with 8 bases fitting TRBD2. This CDR3 region has 15 residues. Unmatched junction bases numbered 5, after V lost 4 bases and J lost 1 base. The germline CDR1 and CDR2 sequences are SQVTM and ANQGSEA. Here the CDR3 DNA reads TGCAGCGTTGTCGGGGGGGTACTGAACACCGGGGAGCTGTTTTTT. It yields the protein CSVVGGVLNTGELFF.

V and J are TRBV5-1 and TRBJ2-2; D call uncertain. With 0 bases removed from V and 0 bases from J, the gap between germline ends came to 6 bases. CDR1 is SGHRS and CDR2 is YFSETQ in the germline V gene. This CDR3 contains 15 residues. The CDR3 region is CASSLDSTNTGELFF. The CDR3 region has the DNA TGCGCCAGCAGCTTGGACAGCACGAACACCGGGGAGCTGTTTTTT.

Many counts were recorded for this clonotype. The V gene is TRBV28, the J gene TRBJ2-7; the D is unclear. The ends were cut back, 4 bases at V and 3 bases at J, with 7 bases in the middle. This CDR3 is built from 12 residues. CDR1 MDHEN and CDR2 SYDVKM come from the germline V gene. The CDR3, as DNA: TGTGCCAGCAGTTCCGGAATCTACGAGCAGTACTTC. Its translation is CASSSGIYEQYF.

The gene calls are TRBV28 and TRBJ2-7; 7 bases fit TRBD2. The CDR3 contains 10 residues. V shed 8 bases and J 6 bases; nucleotides not matched to a gene: 1. Germline values: CDR1 MDHEN, CDR2 SYDVKM. The CDR3 nucleotides read TGTGCCAGCGCGGGGGTCGAGCAGTACTTC. Translated, it gives CASAGVEQYF.

The chain couples TRBV10-3 to TRBJ2-1; TRBD2 is a possible D gene (6 bases). This CDR3 region has 14 residues. Per germline, CDR1 ENHRY and CDR2 SYGVKD. Trimming pared 11 bases from V and 7 bases from J, leaving 21 bases between. The CDR3 bases are TGTGCCTCCTCCCGGGGGACCGGAGAAAATGAGCAGTTCTTC. This translates into CASSRGTGENEQFF.

This clonotype was picked up many times. V gene TRBV27 combines with J gene TRBJ1-6; D possibly corresponds to TRBD1 (5 bases). The CDR3 loop spans 13 amino acids. The V gene lost 5 bases and the J gene lost 7 bases, with 9 bases spanning the gap. Per the germline V gene, CDR1 is MNHEY and CDR2 is SMNVEV (reference sequence). Written as DNA, the CDR3 is TGTGCCAGCAGTCCTGACAGAAATTCACCCCTCCACTTT. It encodes CASSPDRNSPLHF.

The V call is TRBV20-1, the J call TRBJ2-3; D is undetermined. Germline-derived CDR1 and CDR2 are DFQATT and SNEGSKA (reference sequence). V gave up 3 bases and J gave up 5 bases, with 15 bases separating them. The CDR3 covers 14 residues. CDR3 nucleotides: TGCAGTGCTAGGTCTTACCGGAGTGAAGATACGCAGTATTTT. It specifies CSARSYRSEDTQYF.

The CDR3 reads CASSHLRGRSNQPQHF. Here the CDR3 DNA reads TGTGCCAGCAGCCACCTGAGAGGACGGAGCAATCAGCCCCAGCATTTT. The chain employs TRBV7-8 and TRBJ1-5; no reliable D call. Germline-derived CDR1 and CDR2 are SGHVS and FQNEAQ. The CDR3 sequence is 16 residues long. V lost 5 bases to trimming and J lost 1 base, with 15 bases between them.

V and J are TRBV10-3 and TRBJ1-2; the D gene is possibly TRBD1 (6 bases). V gave up 7 bases and J gave up 0 bases, with 12 bases separating them. Germline assignment: CDR1 ENHRY and CDR2 SYGVKD. The CDR3 is made up of 14 amino acids. As DNA, the CDR3 is TGTGCCATCACCCCACAGGGTGCTAACTATGGCTACACCTTC. Its translation: CAITPQGANYGYTF.

This clonotype was detected only a few times. This chain connects TRBV28 to TRBJ1-2; possible D gene TRBD1, 6 bases. The CDR3 extends over 13 amino acids. Trimming left V 6 bases short and J 6 bases short, with 14 bases between. In germline, CDR1 is MDHEN, CDR2 SYDVKM. CDR3 in DNA: TGTGCCAGCAGCAGTAGACAGGCCCATGGCTACACCTTC. Protein sequence: CASSSRQAHGYTF.

A few counts support this clonotype. The chain has TRBV19 and TRBJ1-2; 10 bases match TRBD1. The junction had 7 bases not matched to a gene; V was cut back by 8 bases and J by 4 bases. Germline lookup yields CDR1 LNHDA and CDR2 SQIVND (reference sequence). The CDR3 extends over 14 amino acids. DNA of the CDR3: TGTGCCAGTGGAACGGGACAGGGGATCTATGGCTACACCTTC. Amino acid sequence: CASGTGQGIYGYTF.